This TCR beta chain was captured in a study of CD8+CD57+ T cells in acquired aplastic anemia. On the study more broadly: The study obtained an average of 3.2 ug of DNA from sorted CD4+ and CD8+ cells. The study, taken as a whole, reports: Common to patients and controls were approximately 30 CD8+ CDR3 sequences. Patient and control CD8+ Simpson's diversity was not significantly different.

Concerning this clonotype: Its target is unknown.

CDR1 is MNHEY, CDR2 SVGAGI, per germline. V was cut by 0 bases and J by 3 bases, with 14 bases left in between. The CDR3 is made up of 16 amino acids. The template for TCR beta VDJ and CDR3 sequence profiling was genomic DNA. TCRdb reprocessed the reads via MiXCR and lists one record per CDR3 protein. The data contain approximately 170,000 distinct CDR3 sequences, about 53% of them seen just once; the ten biggest clones take up about 15%. The V and J genes are TRBV6-5 and TRBJ1-1; maybe TRBD1 (5 bases). The sequencing input was sorted CD4+, CD8+, or CD8+CD57+ T cells (not recorded which) from PBMCs. The clonotype was recovered from a human donor in good health, serving as a control. The CDR3 is CASSYSSGGLDTEAFF. Written as DNA, the CDR3 is TGTGCCAGCAGTTACTCGAGTGGGGGACTGGACACTGAAGCTTTCTTT.